The next 5 T cell receptor beta chains were all read from a single sample in a study of Ad26.COV2.S vaccination and SARS-CoV-2 variants. Treatment: about 20 received Ad26.COV2.S at low or high dose, single or two shots; about 5 received placebo; per-sample allocation not given. Samples were taken on day 63 after the first vaccine or placebo injection. TCRdb keeps only in-frame clones here, not all; method: immunoSEQ multiplex PCR. The data contain 430,000 or so clones, 75% to 95% of them seen just once; the ten biggest clones take up about 12%. The starting material was peripheral blood, obtained in a trial of Ad26.COV2.S vaccine versus placebo. These receptors were taken from a person between 18 and 65 years old who received the Ad26.COV2.S COVID-19 vaccine or a placebo.

In its sample, this clone was seen once. Other DNA sequences from this sample encode an identical CDR3 as well. This chain joins TRBV9 and TRBJ2-1, with 8 nucleotides matching TRBD2. Losses at the gene ends were 2 bases for V and 3 bases for J; bases not matched to a gene: 4. CDR1 and CDR2 from the germline V gene are SGDLS and YYNGEE. The CDR3 loop spans 15 amino acids. CDR3 coding DNA: TGTGCCAGCAGCGTCTCCGGGACTAGCTACAATGAGCAGTTCTTC. Translation gives CASSVSGTSYNEQFF.

The genes are TRBV19 and TRBJ1-5; 7 bases map to TRBD1. Germline-derived CDR1 and CDR2 are LNHDA and SQIVND (reference sequence). Trimming cost V 6 bases and J 2 bases; bases outside gene matches: 7. The CDR3 runs 15 residues. CDR3 coding DNA: TGTGCCAGTAGGGAAAGTAGGGGGCGCAATCAGCCCCAGCATTTT. Encoded protein: CASRESRGRNQPQHF.

The chain employs TRBV7-8 and TRBJ2-5; D call uncertain. CDR3 size: 14 residues. Trimming pared 2 bases from V and 5 bases from J, leaving 12 bases between. Looked up from germline, CDR1 is SGHVS and CDR2 is FQNEAQ. This CDR3 is CASSLLRKRETQYF. Here the CDR3 DNA reads TGTGCCAGCAGCTTACTTAGGAAAAGGGAGACCCAGTACTTC.

The chain employs TRBV19 and TRBJ1-1; D is unclear. The CDR3 sequence is 14 residues long. The germline V gene has CDR1 LNHDA and CDR2 SQIVND (reference sequence). V was cut by 1 base and J by 1 base, with 7 bases left in between. In nucleotides, the CDR3 is TGTGCCAGTAGTATAGGACGGGCGAACACTGAAGCTTTCTTT. As protein: CASSIGRANTEAFF.

The chain joins TRBV7-9 to TRBJ2-1; 9 bases are shared with TRBD1. The germline gives CDR1 SEHNR, CDR2 FQNEAQ (reference sequence). There are 14 residues in the CDR3. J was trimmed by 7 bases and V by 7 bases; bases with no gene match: 8. Here the CDR3 reads CASNFGTGPNEQFF. The CDR3 DNA reads as TGTGCCAGCAACTTTGGGACAGGGCCGAATGAGCAGTTCTTC.